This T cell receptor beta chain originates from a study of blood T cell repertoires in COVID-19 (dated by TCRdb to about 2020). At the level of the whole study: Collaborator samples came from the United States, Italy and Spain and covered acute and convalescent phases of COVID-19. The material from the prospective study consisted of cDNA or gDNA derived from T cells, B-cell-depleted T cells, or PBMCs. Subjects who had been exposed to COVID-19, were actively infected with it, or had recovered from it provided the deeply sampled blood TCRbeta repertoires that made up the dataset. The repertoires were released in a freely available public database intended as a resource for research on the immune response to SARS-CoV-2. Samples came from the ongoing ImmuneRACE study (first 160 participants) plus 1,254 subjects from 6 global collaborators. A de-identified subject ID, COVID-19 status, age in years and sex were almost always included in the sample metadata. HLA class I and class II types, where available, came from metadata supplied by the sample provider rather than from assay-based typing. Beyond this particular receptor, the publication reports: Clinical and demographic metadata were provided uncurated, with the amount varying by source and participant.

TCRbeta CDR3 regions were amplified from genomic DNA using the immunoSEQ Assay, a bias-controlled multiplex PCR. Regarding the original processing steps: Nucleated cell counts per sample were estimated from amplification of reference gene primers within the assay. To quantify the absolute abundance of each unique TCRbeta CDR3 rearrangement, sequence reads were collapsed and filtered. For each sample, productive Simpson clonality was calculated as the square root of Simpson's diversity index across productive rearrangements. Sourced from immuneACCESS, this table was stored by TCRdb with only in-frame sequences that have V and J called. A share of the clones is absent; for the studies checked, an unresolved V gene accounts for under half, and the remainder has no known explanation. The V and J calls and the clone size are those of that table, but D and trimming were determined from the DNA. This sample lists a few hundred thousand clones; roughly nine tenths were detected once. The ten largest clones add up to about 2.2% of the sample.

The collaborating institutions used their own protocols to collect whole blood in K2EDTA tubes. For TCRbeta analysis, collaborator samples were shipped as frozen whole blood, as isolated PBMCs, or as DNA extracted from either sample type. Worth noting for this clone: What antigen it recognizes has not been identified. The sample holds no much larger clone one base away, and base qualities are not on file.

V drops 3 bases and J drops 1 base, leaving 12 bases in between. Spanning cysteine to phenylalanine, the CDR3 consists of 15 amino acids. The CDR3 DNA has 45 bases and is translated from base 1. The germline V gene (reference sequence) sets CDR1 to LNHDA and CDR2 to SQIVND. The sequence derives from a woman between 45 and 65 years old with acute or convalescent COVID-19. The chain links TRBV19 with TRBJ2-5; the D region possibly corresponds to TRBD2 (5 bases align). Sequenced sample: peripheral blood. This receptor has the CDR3 CASSIVITSQETQYF. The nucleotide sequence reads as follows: TGTGCCAGTAGTATCGTAATTACTAGCCAAGAGACCCAGTACTTC.